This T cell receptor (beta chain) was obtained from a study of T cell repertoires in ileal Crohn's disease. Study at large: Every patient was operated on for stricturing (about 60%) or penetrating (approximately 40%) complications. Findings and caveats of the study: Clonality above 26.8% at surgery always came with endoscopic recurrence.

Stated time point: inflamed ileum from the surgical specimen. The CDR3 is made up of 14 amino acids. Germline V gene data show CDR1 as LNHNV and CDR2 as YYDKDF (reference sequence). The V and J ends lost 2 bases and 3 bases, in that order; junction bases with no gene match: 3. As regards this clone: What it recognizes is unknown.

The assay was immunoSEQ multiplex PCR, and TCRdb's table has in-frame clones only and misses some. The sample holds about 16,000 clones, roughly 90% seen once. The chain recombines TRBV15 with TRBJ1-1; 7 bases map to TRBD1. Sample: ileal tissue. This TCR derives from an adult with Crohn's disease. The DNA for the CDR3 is TGTGCCACCAGCAGAAATACAGGGGACACTGAAGCTTTCTTT. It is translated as CATSRNTGDTEAFF.